This T cell receptor beta chain was retrieved from a study of blood T cell repertoires in COVID-19. As for the study in general: Samples of COVID-19 (acute and convalescent) were obtained from the United States, Italy and Spain. PBMCs, B-cell-depleted T cells, or T cells provided the cDNA or gDNA that made up the material.

Original methodology: For nucleated cells, counts were estimated from reference gene primer amplification. Using immunoSEQ multiplex PCR, the repertoire was profiled, and TCRdb retains in-frame clones only, with some absent. That table is the source of V, J and clone size, and D and trimming were worked out from the DNA. The data show 240,000 or so clones, with more than 75% seen just once and around 12% held by the top ten. Germline CDR1 is SGDLS and CDR2 is YYNGEE. The junction had 7 bases not matched to a gene; V was cut back by 0 bases and J by 7 bases. This CDR3 is built from 16 residues. This chain connects TRBV9 to TRBJ2-1; the match to TRBD2 covers 10 bases. The TCR sequence derives from a woman aged 60-75 years with active or convalescent COVID-19. The material sequenced was peripheral blood. The CDR3 sequence: CASSVVGSGGQNEQFF. CDR3 nucleotides: TGTGCCAGCAGCGTAGTGGGTAGCGGGGGGCAGAATGAGCAGTTCTTC.